The T cell receptor beta chain under discussion was sequenced for a study of T-cell memory formation after mild COVID-19. On the study more broadly: Each donor largely had its own TCR clusters. General study points: Mainly CM and EM harbored the contracting CD4+ clones; mainly EMRA harbored the CD8+ ones.

Details on this clonotype: Its antigen remains unidentified.

Sample barcodes and UMIs were carried by the TCR alpha and TCR beta cDNA libraries that 5'RACE generated with constant-segment primers. TCRdb reprocessed the 5' RACE reads via MiXCR and lists one record per CDR3 protein. The table lists around 250,000 distinct CDR3 sequences, 9.4% of them singletons, with more than 20% in the top ten. V was cut by 1 base and J by 5 bases, with 15 bases left in between. Germline values: CDR1 DFQATT, CDR2 SNEGSKA (reference sequence). The CDR3 is 16 residues long. This sequence joins TRBV20-1 and TRBJ1-6; the D is unclear. The sample taken for sequencing was PBMCs or a T cell subset sorted from them (not recorded which). The TCR comes from a young man who had mild COVID-19 (a few samples of this study predate the infection). Cell type and time point are not known. The CDR3 sequence is CSARVRERGNNSPLHF. DNA of the CDR3: TGCAGTGCTAGAGTACGAGAGCGGGGTAATAATTCACCCCTCCACTTT.